This T cell receptor beta chain was sequenced during a study of T cells after yellow fever vaccination. Whole-study context: Preparation used SMART-Seq v4 Ultra Low Input for the low-cell-number fractions.

It was through 5'RACE template switching that TCR cDNA was made, with a universal primer site and UMIs added. TCRdb re-derived calls from the 5' RACE reads in MiXCR, one entry per CDR3 protein. The table records approximately 330,000 distinct CDR3 sequences, 12% of them present only once. With respect to this clonotype: Its antigen remains unidentified.

Germline-derived CDR1 and CDR2 are SGHKS and YYEKEE (reference sequence). This CDR3 comprises 15 residues. The V gene lost 0 bases and the J gene lost 5 bases, with 15 bases spanning the gap. Study-wide results and caveats: Overall, a small share of clonotypes was seen in both CD4 and CD8 compartments. Booster samples showed a return of most primary-vaccination clones (about 97% CD4, approximately 85% CD8).

This specimen consisted of CD4+ T cells sorted from PBMCs, obtained 15 days after the yellow fever booster vaccination. This sequence joins TRBV5-5 and TRBJ2-7; no clear D. This TCR derives from a man younger than 35 who received the YFV17D yellow fever vaccine. DNA of the CDR3: TGTGCCAGCAGCTTGGTTGGCGGTTTAATGGACGAGCAGTACTTC. Translating gives CASSLVGGLMDEQYF. Together with reference TRBV5-5 and TRBJ2-7, the CDR3 gives the full variable domain: DAGVTQSPTHLIKTRGQQVTLRCSPISGHKSVSWYQQVLGQGPQFIFQYYEKEERGRGNFPDRFSARQFPNYSSELNVNALLLGDSALYLCASSLVGGLMDEQYFGPGTRLTVT.